The clone carrying this T cell receptor beta chain was counted a few times. Its antigen is currently unknown. This sample is part of a study of response to subunit inactivated influenza vaccine. General study results and limits: After each seasonal influenza vaccination, few new T cells are recruited, the authors suggested.

TCRdb fed the RT-PCR reads into MiXCR, producing one record per CDR3 protein. The table has about 780,000 distinct CDR3 sequences, roughly 18% seen once. Germline V gene sequence: CDR1 SEHNR, CDR2 FQNEAQ (reference sequence). The CDR3 consists of 17 residues. The V segment lost 6 bases and the J segment 3 bases; nucleotides outside the gene matches: 12. The sequence was obtained from a man aged 50-59 years who received an inactivated influenza vaccine. The chain combines TRBV7-9 with TRBJ2-1, with 9 positions matching TRBD2. The specimen was PBMCs from blood, collected more than 4 days after vaccination. The CDR3 protein is CASRPTGTSRIYNEQFF. CDR3 bases: TGTGCCAGCAGACCGACCGGGACTAGCCGCATCTACAATGAGCAGTTCTTC. Using reference TRBV7-9 and TRBJ2-1 for the parts outside the CDR3, the full variable domain is DTGVSQNPRHKITKRGQNVTFRCDPISEHNRLYWYRQTLGQGPEFLTYFQNEAQLEKSRLLSDRFSAERPKGSFSTLEIQRTEQGDSAMYLCASRPTGTSRIYNEQFFGPGTRLTVL.